Following are 32 T cell receptor beta chains from one sample sequenced in a study of vaccination and CD4 T cells after COVID-19. Oncomine TCR Beta short-read sequencing was applied to DNA from cultured CD4+ T cells. TCRdb called the PCR reads again in MiXCR, with one record for every CDR3 protein. The repertoire consists of approximately 9,000 distinct CDR3 sequences, with about 66% occurring once and the leading ten covering around 28%. This sample's treatment: roughly 10-day PBMC culture with coronavirus spike peptide pools or control peptides (ViraFEST assay). Their antigens are not known. The sequenced sample was CD4+ T cells from blood, cultured in vitro. These receptors all stem from a human donor who had recovered from COVID-19.

The chain joins TRBV20-1 to TRBJ1-1; TRBD1 matches 8 bases. Germline trimming cut 6 bases from V and 3 bases from J; bases unmatched to any gene: 6. The CDR3 covers 13 residues. From germline, CDR1 is DFQATT and CDR2 SNEGSKA (reference sequence). The CDR3 nucleotides read TGCAGTGCCGCCAGGGGGCGGTACACTGAAGCTTTCTTT. Amino acid sequence: CSAARGRYTEAFF.

This rearrangement joins TRBV11-2 to TRBJ1-1; D gene ambiguous. The CDR3 sequence is 15 residues long. V gave up 5 bases and J gave up 2 bases, with 15 bases separating them. Germline-derived CDR1 and CDR2 are SGHAT and FQNNGV. CDR3 sequence: CASSPYVYSNTEAFF. CDR3 coding DNA: TGTGCCAGCAGCCCATATGTATACAGCAACACTGAAGCTTTCTTT.

This sequence joins TRBV27 and TRBJ2-7; D may be TRBD1 or TRBD2 (5 bases each). This CDR3 has 15 residues. Deletions cut 0 bases from V and 3 bases from J, with 12 bases between. Germline V lookup: CDR1 MNHEY, CDR2 SMNVEV (reference sequence). The CDR3 region has the DNA TGTGCCAGCAGTTTATCACCCGGGACCGACTACGAGCAGTACTTC. Residues: CASSLSPGTDYEQYF.

V usage is TRBV7-2 and J usage is TRBJ2-3, with TRBD2 matching 11 bases. V was pared by 1 base and J by 5 bases, with 5 bases of the junction left unmatched. Germline V CDR1 and CDR2: SGHTA, FQGNSA. The CDR3 contains 16 residues. In nucleotides, the CDR3 is TGTGCCAGCAGCTTAGGTCTAGCGGGGGGCGAAGATACGCAGTATTTT. It encodes CASSLGLAGGEDTQYF.

Comments on this clonotype: No DNA is shown, since the ends of the CDR3 on it are uncertain; the CDR3 is the one TCRdb lists. This rearrangement joins TRBV27 to TRBJ2-7; the D call in the table, TRBD2, was not verified against the DNA. Germline-derived CDR1 and CDR2 are MNHEY and SMNVEV (reference sequence). The CDR3 totals 15 residues, both ends included. CDR3 sequence reads: CASSSSGGLSYEQYF.

Concerning this clonotype itself: One junction end does not reproduce the germline sequence, and a read error may be involved. The V gene is TRBV12-5, the J gene TRBJ1-2, with D possibly TRBD1 on 5 matching bases. Germline V gene data show CDR1 as LGHNT and CDR2 as FRNRAP. The CDR3 totals 13 residues. The chain's CDR3 is CASGLVTGQGISF. CDR3 DNA sequence: TGTGCTAGTGGTTTGGTAACAGGCCAGGGAATCTCCTTC.

The V and J genes are TRBV10-1 and TRBJ2-3, with TRBD1 matching over 8 bases. V trimming: 5 bases; J trimming: 0 bases; junction bases outside the gene matches: 19. Germline loops: CDR1 WNHNN, CDR2 SYGVQD (reference sequence). The CDR3 sequence is 20 residues long. The CDR3 DNA sequence: TGCGCCAGCAGTCCCCCAGACTTGGCGGGACAGGTATCTAGCACAGATACGCAGTATTTT. Protein sequence: CASSPPDLAGQVSSTDTQYF.

A note on this clonotype: At one end, the junction sequence differs from germline, possibly due to a read error. The chain couples TRBV28 to TRBJ2-2, with a tentative D call TRBD2 (5 bases). CDR1 is MDHEN and CDR2 is SYDVKM in the germline V gene. The CDR3 runs 16 residues. The CDR3 DNA sequence: TGTGTCAGCAGTTTTCGGCGGGCCGATCGGATGGGGGAGCTGTTTTTT. Translated, it gives CVSSFRRADRMGELFF. The variable domain in full, with the rest retrieved from reference TRBV28 and TRBJ2-2, is DVKVTQSSRYLVKRTGEKVFLECVQDMDHENMFWYRQDPGLGLRLIYFSYDVKMKEKGDIPEGYSVSREKKERFSLILESASTNQTSMYLCVSSFRRADRMGELFFGEGSRLTVL.

This clonotype was observed a few times. The chain carries TRBV20-1 and TRBJ1-6; weak D call: TRBD1 (6 bases). CDR1 is DFQATT and CDR2 is SNEGSKA in the germline V gene (reference sequence). The CDR3 totals 15 residues. V was cut by 0 bases and J by 6 bases, with 12 bases left in between. This chain's CDR3 is CSARDGGGGNSPLHF. The CDR3 region has the DNA TGCAGTGCTAGAGATGGGGGCGGTGGTAATTCACCCCTCCACTTT.

J is TRBJ2-7 and V is TRBV7-9; 12 positions agree with TRBD2. Germline loops: CDR1 SEHNR, CDR2 FQNEAQ (reference sequence). Germline trimming cut 6 bases from V and 6 bases from J; bases unmatched to any gene: 6. The CDR3 is 14 residues long. The CDR3 nucleotides are TGTGCCAGCAGTCTGGAACTAGCGGGGGGCGAGCAGTACTTC. Its protein product is CASSLELAGGEQYF. Looking up the rest from reference TRBV7-9 and TRBJ2-7 gives the full variable domain: DTGVSQNPRHKITKRGQNVTFRCDPISEHNRLYWYRQTLGQGPEFLTYFQNEAQLEKSRLLSDRFSAERPKGSFSTLEIQRTEQGDSAMYLCASSLELAGGEQYFGPGTRLTVT.

V and J are TRBV6-2 or TRBV6-3 and TRBJ2-5; D may be TRBD1 (7 bases). The V end was cut by 4 bases, the J end by 4 bases, with 19 bases between. This CDR3 contains 16 residues. Germline CDR1 reads MNHEY; CDR2 reads SVGEGT. This CDR3 is CASSSRWRGRTETQYF. In DNA form, the CDR3 reads TGTGCCAGCAGTTCCCGGTGGAGGGGGCGCACAGAGACCCAGTACTTC.

The chain employs TRBV10-3 and TRBJ1-1; D call uncertain. The CDR3 runs 16 residues. Trimming pared 3 bases from V and 3 bases from J, leaving 17 bases between. Germline V CDR1 and CDR2: ENHRY, SYGVKD. CDR3 bases: TGTGCCATCAGTGATCCCCATGAGGGCGGGTACACTGAAGCTTTCTTT. Encoded protein: CAISDPHEGGYTEAFF.

The chain couples TRBV21-1 to TRBJ1-2; the DNA was not used to check the table's D call, TRBD1. TRBV21-1 is a known pseudogene. This CDR3 comprises 18 residues. The CDR3 here is CASSKVSRRQGSNYGYTF. CDR3 in DNA: TGTGCCAGCAGCAAAGTCTCAAGGCGACAGGGTTCTAACTATGGCTACACCTTC.

In this sample, this clonotype turned up once. The chain combines TRBV18 with TRBJ1-3; D uncertain. V was shortened by 3 bases and J by 0 bases, with 6 bases between the two germline ends. Germline-derived CDR1 and CDR2 are KGHSH and LQKENI. The CDR3 covers 14 residues. In DNA, the CDR3 is TGTGCCAGCTCACCCGGACCCTCTGGAAACACCATATATTTT. Amino acids: CASSPGPSGNTIYF.

The V call is TRBV7-2, the J call TRBJ2-2; 7 bases are a match to TRBD1. V trimming: 3 bases; J trimming: 4 bases; junction bases outside the gene matches: 5. This CDR3 has 15 amino acids. In germline, CDR1 is SGHTA, CDR2 FQGNSA. CDR3 in amino acids: CASSFDRVPTGELFF. CDR3 coding DNA: TGTGCCAGCAGCTTCGACAGGGTACCCACCGGGGAGCTGTTTTTT.

The gene calls are TRBV2 and TRBJ2-1, with 13 bases identical to TRBD2. Per germline, CDR1 SNHLY and CDR2 FYNNEI. The length of the CDR3 is 14 residues. J was trimmed by 9 bases and V by 5 bases; bases with no gene match: 4. CDR3 nucleotide sequence: TGTGCCAGCAGTATCGGACTAGCGGGGGTTGAGCAGTTCTTC. Its translation: CASSIGLAGVEQFF.

This chain connects TRBV5-1 to TRBJ1-2; D not resolved. V was clipped by 0 bases and J by 3 bases, with 3 bases between them. Germline-derived CDR1 and CDR2 are SGHRS and YFSETQ. The CDR3 length is 12 residues. The CDR3, as DNA: TGCGCCAGCAGCTTGGCTGACTATGGCTACACCTTC. This sequence encodes CASSLADYGYTF.

The V call is TRBV6-1, the J call TRBJ1-2, with 9 nucleotides matching TRBD1. J lost 5 bases, V lost 8 bases, and 9 bases had no gene match. CDR3 length: 14 residues. The germline V gene encodes CDR1 MNHNS and CDR2 SASEGT. For the CDR3, the DNA is TGTGCCAGCTTTTACAGGGGGCGGGAATATGGCTACACCTTC. Translated: CASFYRGREYGYTF.

This clonotype occurred a few times. The CDR3 sequence: CATSGQGDTEAFF. CDR3 sequence (DNA): TGTGCCACGAGCGGACAGGGGGACACTGAAGCTTTCTTT. The V gene is TRBV6-1, the J gene TRBJ1-1; 10 nucleotides match TRBD1. The CDR3 contains 13 residues. The V gene's germline CDR1 is MNHNS and CDR2 SASEGT. V dropped 10 bases and J dropped 3; count of bases not matched to a gene: 5.

The chain recombines TRBV6-4 with TRBJ1-2; 8 nucleotides align to TRBD1. The germline CDR1 and CDR2 sequences are MRHNA and SNTAGT. The CDR3 spans 15 residues. J gave up 2 bases and V 8 bases, and 10 bases lay outside the gene matches. CDR3 DNA: TGTGCCAGCCGACAGGGGACGGGAATGAACTATGGCTACACCTTC. Protein sequence: CASRQGTGMNYGYTF.

The V and J genes are TRBV7-3 and TRBJ1-5; no clear D. CDR3 length equals 13 residues. Trimming shortened V by 5 bases and J by 3 bases, and 8 bases separated the two germline ends. Germline lookup yields CDR1 SGHTA and CDR2 FQGTGA. For the CDR3, the DNA is TGTGCCAGCAGCCCAGAGCCCAATCAGCCCCAGCATTTT. As protein: CASSPEPNQPQHF.

This chain links TRBV28 with TRBJ2-5, with D perhaps TRBD1 (5 bases). Germline assignment: CDR1 MDHEN and CDR2 SYDVKM. The CDR3 consists of 14 residues. V shed 7 bases and J shed 5 bases, with 17 bases lying between them. The CDR3 nucleotides read TGTGCCAGCAACCCCGCAGGGATCAAGGAGACCCAGTACTTC. Translated: CASNPAGIKETQYF.

A single count supports this clonotype. The V and J genes are TRBV5-1 and TRBJ1-5; no reliable D call. The CDR3 has 15 residues. The V gene's germline CDR1 is SGHRS and CDR2 YFSETQ. Trimming took 2 bases from V and 1 from J, leaving 10 bases between them. This CDR3 is CASSLTSASNQPQHF. CDR3 sequence (DNA): TGCGCCAGCAGCTTAACGTCGGCAAGCAATCAGCCCCAGCATTTT.

The chain has TRBV19 and TRBJ2-7; perhaps TRBD1 as D (6 bases). The ends were cut back, 6 bases at V and 3 bases at J, with 15 bases in the middle. Germline V gene sequence: CDR1 LNHDA, CDR2 SQIVND (reference sequence). The CDR3 runs to 14 residues. The CDR3 DNA reads TGTGCCAGTAGGCGACAGGATGTAGGCTACGAGCAGTACTTC. Amino acid sequence: CASRRQDVGYEQYF. Full variable domain (rest looked up from reference TRBV19 and TRBJ2-7): DGGITQSPKYLFRKEGQNVTLSCEQNLNHDAMYWYRQDPGQGLRLIYYSQIVNDFQKGDIAEGYSVSREKKESFPLTVTSAQKNPTAFYLCASRRQDVGYEQYFGPGTRLTVT.

The chain carries TRBV5-1 and TRBJ2-6; D may be TRBD2 (6 bases). With 3 bases removed from V and 1 base from J, the gap between germline ends came to 17 bases. There are 18 residues in the CDR3. Germline-derived CDR1 and CDR2 are SGHRS and YFSETQ. Written as DNA, the CDR3 is TGCGCCAGCAGCTCGGGGGACGGGTTCCTATCTGGGGCCAACGTCCTGACTTTC. As protein: CASSSGDGFLSGANVLTF.

The rearrangement joins TRBV18 to TRBJ2-7; no firm D call. This CDR3 comprises 14 residues. The V end lost 6 bases, the J end lost 5 bases, and 17 bases lay between the germline ends. Germline V CDR1 and CDR2: KGHSH, LQKENI. The CDR3 loop is CASSPSIVVDEQYF. The DNA of the CDR3 is TGTGCCAGCTCGCCCTCAATCGTCGTCGACGAGCAGTACTTC.

This chain uses TRBV20-1 with TRBJ2-1, with D possibly being TRBD1 or TRBD2 (5 bases each). The end of the DNA is better explained by TRBJ2-7, so the J call may be wrong. Germline CDR1 and CDR2: DFQATT and SNEGSKA (reference sequence). The CDR3 contains 14 residues. CDR3: CSGVDPGDPYEQYF. CDR3 bases: TGCAGTGGCGTCGATCCCGGGGACCCCTACGAGCAGTACTTC.

The genes are TRBV12-3 or TRBV12-4 and TRBJ1-1, with D possibly TRBD1 on 6 matching bases. The V gene lost 6 bases and the J gene lost 0 bases, with 11 bases spanning the gap. This CDR3 is built from 14 residues. CDR3 in amino acids: CASRLTGMNTEAFF. CDR3 DNA: TGTGCCAGCAGGCTGACAGGCATGAACACTGAAGCTTTCTTT.

This clonotype was seen more than once but under ten times. This sequence joins TRBV24-1 and TRBJ1-5, with D perhaps matching TRBD1 (6 bases). The length of the CDR3 is 14 residues. Germline V lookup: CDR1 KGHDR, CDR2 SFDVKD. Deletions cut 4 bases from V and 3 bases from J, with 9 bases between. In DNA, the CDR3 is TGTGCCACCAGTGAGGACAGACTCAATCAGCCCCAGCATTTT. Amino acid sequence: CATSEDRLNQPQHF.

The chain joins TRBV7-9 to TRBJ1-2; 7 bases map to TRBD1. J was trimmed by 0 bases and V by 5 bases; bases with no gene match: 6. The CDR3 contains 15 residues. CDR1 SEHNR and CDR2 FQNEAQ come from the germline V gene (reference sequence). The CDR3 DNA is TGTGCCAGCAGCCAGCGGGGACAGACTAACTATGGCTACACCTTC. It is translated as CASSQRGQTNYGYTF.

The chain recombines TRBV27 with TRBJ1-1; 8 nucleotides agree with TRBD1. With V trimmed by 6 bases and J by 5 bases, 8 bases remained unmatched. This CDR3 is 14 amino acids long. Germline V lookup: CDR1 MNHEY, CDR2 SMNVEV (reference sequence). The CDR3 DNA reads TGTGCCAGCAGGTTCCTAACAGGGGGAACTGAAGCTTTCTTT. The encoded protein is CASRFLTGGTEAFF.

The V and J genes are TRBV7-2 and TRBJ2-7; no firm D call. Germline values: CDR1 SGHTA, CDR2 FQGNSA. The germline V and J ends were trimmed by 5 bases and 0 bases, with 5 bases remaining between them. The CDR3 length is 12 residues. This CDR3 is CASSLSSYEQYF. The CDR3 DNA reads as TGTGCCAGCAGCCTGAGCTCCTACGAGCAGTACTTC.